The present T cell receptor beta chain was sequenced within a study of shared clonotypes between healthy human individuals. Study-level background: The study drew on two women and a few men aged 18 to 49 as donors.

V trimming: 5 bases; J trimming: 5 bases; junction bases outside the gene matches: 7. Germline V gene sequence: CDR1 SGHAT, CDR2 FQNNGV. The CDR3 extends over 16 amino acids. Deep-level settings were used for running the assay. Template for every sorted-subset replicate PCR totaled around 200 ng DNA, tens of thousands of T cell genomes. Produced via immunoSEQ multiplex PCR; TCRdb's table is partial and in-frame only. The table shows fewer than 1.8 million clones, with approximately 98.5% occurring only once. The chain couples TRBV11-2 to TRBJ1-3; 12 nucleotides line up with TRBD1. The source is a man aged 25-45 years in good health. What was sequenced was naive CD4+ T cells sorted from blood. Specified subset: CD45RA+ positively selected. CDR3 sequence: CASSRWGQGARNTIYF. The CDR3 DNA reads as TGTGCCAGCAGCCGTTGGGGACAGGGGGCACGAAACACCATATATTTT. Using reference TRBV11-2 and TRBJ1-3 for the parts outside the CDR3, the full variable domain is EAGVAQSPRYKIIEKRQSVAFWCNPISGHATLYWYQQILGQGPKLLIQFQNNGVVDDSQLPKDRFSAERLKGVDSTLKIQPAKLEDSAVYLCASSRWGQGARNTIYFGEGSWLTVV.